This T cell receptor beta chain was observed in a study of response to subunit inactivated influenza vaccine (dated by TCRdb to 2016 to 2018). Some background on the complete study: Deep quantitative profiling of the T cell receptor repertoire was used in the study to follow responses to a trivalent subunit inactivated influenza vaccine. Study-wide conclusions, independent of this receptor: According to the authors, only a limited number of new T cells may be recruited by each seasonal influenza vaccination.

Worth noting for this clonotype: The antigen it recognizes is unknown. Base qualities are not recorded, but no much larger clone differs from it by a single base.

V and J are trimmed by 6 bases and 5 bases, and the gene matches miss 8 bases of the junction. The CDR1 and CDR2 encoded by the germline V gene are SNHLY and FYNNEI. The CDR3 covers 14 residues, taking in both the cysteine and the phenylalanine. Only CDR3 DNA is held: 42 bases, read in frame from base 1. Libraries were built with RT-PCR. Sequenced on an Illumina HiSeq 2500. TCRdb trimmed the raw reads at Q25, called clones with MiXCR and kept productive beta chains. Records with the same CDR3 protein are collapsed into one entry carrying the most frequent genes and DNA. The sample table shows some 540,000 distinct CDR3 sequences, and 20% to 25% are seen once. Approximately 2.9% of the sample rests with the top ten. This sample was shared with a second study, whose subject was T cells expressing NK-cell markers. The second investigation adds: The TCR beta cDNA libraries were made using 5'RACE template switching, a step that added both a universal primer site and unique molecular identifiers. Three sorted T-cell subsets (CD3+CD56+NKG2C+, CD3+CD56+NKG2C- and CD3+CD56-NKG2C+) from under ten donors had their TCR beta-chain repertoires profiled. Of the eight sequenced donors, seven were found to be HCMV-seropositive and one was found to be HCMV-seronegative. To restrict sorting to alphabetaTCR-expressing T cells, an anti-gammadeltaTCR antibody was added in several experiments. In a handful of donors, the dominant CD3+CD56+NKG2C+ clonotypes ranked among the top 10 CD8+ clonotypes, making up roughly 1.0-8% of CD8+ T cells. Those dominant clonotypes were again the most abundant among CD3+CD56-NKG2C+ cells in a handful of donors, at 28.3-60.1%. Whether the expanded NKG2C-expressing T cell clones were specific for HCMV antigens remained unclear. The study sequenced eight donors, all healthy volunteers chosen at random: three men and five women. A commercial ELISA kit detecting HCMV-specific IgG in serum was used to determine HCMV serostatus. Peripheral blood mononuclear cells were isolated from blood by Ficoll density gradient centrifugation. Using Miltenyi isolation kits, CD4+ and CD8+ T cells were isolated from PBMC through magnetic immunoseparation. Synthesis of cDNA was primed from the TCR beta constant segment and was followed by two consecutive PCR amplification steps. The libraries were sequenced on Illumina HiSeq 2000/2500, MiSeq or NextSeq, producing 2 x 150 bp reads. Reads were demultiplexed and grouped by UMI with MIGEC, and clonotypes were assembled and quantified with MiTCR. Only TCR cDNA sequences supported by at least two reads were kept to exclude erroneous sequences. The tcR package was used for downstream repertoire analysis, and clonotypes were matched across fractions by CDR3 nucleotide sequence plus V segment. VDJmatch was used to annotate antigen specificity against VDJdb, with one amino acid substitution allowed in CDR3.

The sequence joins TRBV2 to TRBJ1-1; TRBD1 matches 8 bases in the middle. This TCR was sampled from a man aged 50 to 60 who received an inactivated influenza vaccine. Donor details come from another sample of the same person, matched by shared clones. The sequences come from CD4+ T cells sorted from PBMCs, collected approximately 12 days after vaccination. The CDR3 sequence is CASRATGGLTEAFF. The DNA sequence is as follows: TGTGCCAGCAGGGCTACAGGGGGACTGACTGAAGCTTTCTTT.